Presented here are 10 T cell receptor beta chains from one specimen sequenced in a study of memory CD4+ T cells and cytomegalovirus serostatus. Clones were read by immunoSEQ multiplex PCR, and TCRdb kept only the in-frame ones, dropping some. The sample holds over 35,000 clones, approximately 78% seen once. The sort gate was single viable CD3+CD4+CD8-CD45RO+ cells for memory CD4+ T cells. Material for sequencing was memory CD4+ T cells from blood. These TCRs come from an adult in good health and CMV-seronegative.

The chain employs TRBV28 and TRBJ1-3; TRBD1 agrees at 8 bases. Germline assignment: CDR1 MDHEN and CDR2 SYDVKM. The length of the CDR3 is 15 residues. V gave up 3 bases and J gave up 8 bases; unmatched junction bases: 9. The CDR3 region has the DNA TGTGCCAGCAGTTTTGGGGCAGGGGGCGCATACACCATATATTTT. As protein: CASSFGAGGAYTIYF. The complete variable domain, with remaining parts taken from reference TRBV28 and TRBJ1-3, reads DVKVTQSSRYLVKRTGEKVFLECVQDMDHENMFWYRQDPGLGLRLIYFSYDVKMKEKGDIPEGYSVSREKKERFSLILESASTNQTSMYLCASSFGAGGAYTIYFGEGSWLTVV.

The gene calls are TRBV11-3 and TRBJ2-5, with D perhaps TRBD1 or TRBD2 (6 bases each). With 4 bases removed from V and 5 bases from J, the gap between germline ends came to 14 bases. Per the germline V gene, CDR1 is SGHNT and CDR2 is YENEEA. The CDR3 extends over 14 amino acids. As DNA, the CDR3 is TGTGCCAGCAGCTCGAACAGGGCGGGGGAGACCCAGTACTTC. Protein sequence: CASSSNRAGETQYF.

The rearrangement joins TRBV12-5 to TRBJ2-3; D remains ambiguous. With 0 bases removed from V and 3 bases from J, the gap between germline ends came to 16 bases. Germline values: CDR1 LGHNT, CDR2 FRNRAP. The CDR3 loop spans 17 amino acids. CDR3 residues: CASGLVPPPLLTDTQYF. CDR3 nucleotide sequence: TGTGCTAGTGGTTTGGTACCCCCTCCCTTGTTGACAGATACGCAGTATTTT.

The rearrangement uses TRBV27 and TRBJ2-3, with TRBD2 identical over 8 bases. Germline values: CDR1 MNHEY, CDR2 SMNVEV (reference sequence). V trimming: 3 bases; J trimming: 2 bases; junction bases outside the gene matches: 4. This CDR3 has 15 amino acids. The chain's CDR3 is CASSFRGGHTDTQYF. The CDR3 DNA is TGTGCCAGCAGTTTCCGGGGGGGCCACACAGATACGCAGTATTTT.

The gene calls are TRBV4-2 and TRBJ1-1; D gene ambiguous. CDR3 length: 14 amino acids. From germline, CDR1 is LGHNA and CDR2 YNFKEQ. The V gene lost 3 bases and the J gene lost 3 bases, with 11 bases spanning the gap. CDR3 bases: TGTGCCAGCAGCCAGGTAACGGAGGACACTGAAGCTTTCTTT. Its translation is CASSQVTEDTEAFF.

This chain connects TRBV7-9 to TRBJ1-6; 8 nucleotides align to TRBD1. Germline values: CDR1 SEHNR, CDR2 FQNEAQ (reference sequence). This CDR3 has 17 residues. The ends lost 2 bases at V and 0 bases at J; junction bases unmatched: 3. CDR3 protein: CASSLRTGSSYNSPLHF. Written as DNA, the CDR3 is TGTGCCAGCAGCTTACGGACAGGGAGCTCCTATAATTCACCCCTCCACTTT.

The V call is TRBV5-5, the J call TRBJ1-1; D gene uncertain. This CDR3 is 14 amino acids long. Germline CDR1 reads SGHKS; CDR2 reads YYEKEE (reference sequence). The V end was cut by 2 bases, the J end by 1 base, with 9 bases between. Here the CDR3 DNA reads TGTGCCAGCAGCTTCCGGGTTCAGAACACTGAAGCTTTCTTT. This sequence encodes CASSFRVQNTEAFF.

The J gene is TRBJ2-3, the V gene TRBV5-1; 8 bases are a match to TRBD1. Germline V lookup: CDR1 SGHRS, CDR2 YFSETQ. The CDR3 is made up of 16 amino acids. J gave up 4 bases and V 0 bases, and 7 bases lay outside the gene matches. The CDR3 DNA reads as TGCGCCAGCAGCTTGGAGGGGACAGGAGGTGCAGATACGCAGTATTTT. Translated, it gives CASSLEGTGGADTQYF.

This clone was counted a single time. The chain joins TRBV19 to TRBJ2-1, with D hard to call. The CDR3 contains 10 residues. V was shortened by 10 bases and J by 15 bases, with 16 bases between the two germline ends. Germline lookup yields CDR1 LNHDA and CDR2 SQIVND (reference sequence). The CDR3 nucleotides read TGTGCCACTTTCGACCATGTTCCGTTCTTC. Its protein product is CATFDHVPFF.

For this clone: The sample contains more than one DNA sequence encoding this CDR3. The genes are TRBV30 and TRBJ1-2, with D perhaps TRBD1 (5 bases). V lost 0 bases and J 8 bases, leaving 10 bases between the germline ends. There are 12 residues in the CDR3. Germline V gene sequence: CDR1 GTSNPN, CDR2 SVGIG (reference sequence). This CDR3 reads CAWSVSRGGYTF. The CDR3 DNA sequence: TGTGCCTGGAGTGTCAGTCGGGGCGGCTACACCTTC.